The entry below describes one T cell receptor (beta chain). The data derive from a study of shared clonotypes between healthy human individuals. Several immunoSEQ 96-well plates shared each subset's DNA, each plate a replicate. The method was immunoSEQ multiplex PCR; TCRdb's version includes in-frame clones alone and lacks a portion of them. In the table there are 2 million to 2.5 million clones, roughly 95% of which are singletons. The length of the CDR3 is 15 residues. Trimming stripped 1 base from V and 3 bases from J, with 15 bases between. Germline loops: CDR1 SQVTM, CDR2 ANQGSEA. The naive CD8 population came from CD45RO-negative cells selected for CCR7, without terminally differentiated effector memory CD45RA+ cells.

The TCR comes from a man in his late teens or twenties in good health. The V call is TRBV29-1, the J call TRBJ1-2; weak D call: TRBD1 (6 bases). The specimen was naive CD8+ T cells sorted from blood. The CDR3 nucleotides are TGCAGCGTTGAAGGGGGGCTGGCAGGAGACTATGGCTACACCTTC. This codes for CSVEGGLAGDYGYTF.